Included here is one T cell receptor beta chain sequence, with context. Per the original methods: Researchers report that nucleated cell counts were estimated from reference gene primer amplification. Sequenced by immunoSEQ multiplex PCR; TCRdb stores in-frame clones only, minus some. V and J calls and clone size follow that table, whereas D and trimming were derived from the DNA. This table has some 64,000 clones, about four fifths appearing once. This record comes from a study of blood T cell repertoires in COVID-19. About the research overall: Whether acute or convalescent, the COVID-19 samples came from the United States, Italy and Spain. Nucleic acid was either cDNA or gDNA, and it came from T cells, B-cell-depleted T cells, or PBMCs.

This TCR derives from a woman aged 60-70 years with acute or convalescent COVID-19. Sequences were obtained from peripheral blood.

Here the CDR3 DNA reads TGTGCCAGCAGTTGGAGGGAGAACACTGAAGCTTTCTTT. This codes for CASSWRENTEAFF. The V call is TRBV27, the J call TRBJ1-1; D call uncertain. Germline V gene lookup returns CDR1 MNHEY and CDR2 SMNVEV (reference sequence). V was trimmed by 4 bases and J by 1 base, leaving 7 bases between them. CDR3 length: 13 amino acids.